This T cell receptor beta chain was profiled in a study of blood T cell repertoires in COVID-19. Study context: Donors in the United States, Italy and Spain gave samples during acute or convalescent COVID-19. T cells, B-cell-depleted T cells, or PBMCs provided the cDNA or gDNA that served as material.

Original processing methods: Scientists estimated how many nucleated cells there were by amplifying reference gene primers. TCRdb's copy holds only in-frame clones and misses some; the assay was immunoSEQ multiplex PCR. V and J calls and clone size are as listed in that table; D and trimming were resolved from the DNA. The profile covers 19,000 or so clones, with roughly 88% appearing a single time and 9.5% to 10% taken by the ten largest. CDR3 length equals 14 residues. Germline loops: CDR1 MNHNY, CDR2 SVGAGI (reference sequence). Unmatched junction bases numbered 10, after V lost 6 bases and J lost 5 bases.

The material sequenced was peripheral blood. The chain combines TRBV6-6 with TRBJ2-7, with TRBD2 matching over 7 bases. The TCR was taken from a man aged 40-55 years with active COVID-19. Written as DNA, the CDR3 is TGTGCCAGCAGGCCGGGGGACTACCCCCACGAGCAGTACTTC. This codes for CASRPGDYPHEQYF.